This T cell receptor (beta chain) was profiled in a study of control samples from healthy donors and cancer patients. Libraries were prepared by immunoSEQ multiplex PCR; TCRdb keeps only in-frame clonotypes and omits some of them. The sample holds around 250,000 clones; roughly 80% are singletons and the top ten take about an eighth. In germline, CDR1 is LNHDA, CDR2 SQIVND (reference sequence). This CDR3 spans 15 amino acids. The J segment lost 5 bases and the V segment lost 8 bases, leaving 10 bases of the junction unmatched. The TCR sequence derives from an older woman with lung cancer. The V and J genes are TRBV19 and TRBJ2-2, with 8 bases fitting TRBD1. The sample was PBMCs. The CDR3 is CASSPGQVITGELFF. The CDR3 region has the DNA TGTGCCAGTTCCCCGGGACAGGTGATTACCGGGGAGCTGTTTTTT.